These T cell receptor beta chains were read from a single sample in a study of Ad26.COV2.S vaccination and SARS-CoV-2 variants. Sequencing used immunoSEQ multiplex PCR; TCRdb keeps in-frame clones, though not all of them. The data hold about 240,000 clones, with roughly 90% observed a single time. Specimen: peripheral blood, collected in a trial of Ad26.COV2.S vaccine versus placebo. Receptors were obtained from a person between 18 and 65 years old who received the Ad26.COV2.S COVID-19 vaccine or a placebo. Each CDR3 is given with its conserved first and last residue. A D gene is named only where the DNA matches it firmly. Only part of the rows carry a size: once, few, many, or a class if the clone is expanded.

clone size	D gene	V gene	J gene	CDR3 protein	CDR3 DNA
few	.	TRBV5-4	TRBJ2-3	CASSLGSGRTDTQYF	TGTGCCAGCAGCTTGGGCAGTGGCCGCACAGATACGCAGTATTTT
few	.	TRBV10-1	TRBJ2-7	CASSEAQGREQYF	TGCGCCAGCAGTGAGGCACAGGGGAGGGAGCAGTACTTC
.	.	TRBV28	TRBJ2-1	CASRRNPHEQFF	TGTGCCAGCCGGCGGAACCCCCATGAGCAGTTCTTC
.	.	TRBV5-4	TRBJ2-7	CASSLGQGIIYEQYF	TGTGCCAGCAGCTTGGGGCAGGGGATTATCTACGAGCAGTACTTC
.	.	TRBV4-2	TRBJ2-1	CASSPDSSSYNEQFF	TGTGCCAGCAGCCCGGACAGTAGCTCCTACAATGAGCAGTTCTTC
.	.	TRBV4-2	TRBJ1-4	CASSQDLTYSKNEKLFF	TGTGCCAGCAGCCAAGATCTAACGTACAGCAAAAATGAAAAACTGTTTTTT
.	.	TRBV4-1	TRBJ2-7	CASSLSGGRSYEQYF	TGCGCCAGCAGCCTCTCCGGGGGGCGTTCCTACGAGCAGTACTTC
.	.	TRBV12-3/TRBV12-4	TRBJ1-2	CASSLDFRYGYTF	TGTGCCAGCAGTTTAGATTTTCGCTATGGCTACACCTTC
.	.	TRBV6-5	TRBJ2-1	CASRASGLEQFF	TGTGCCAGCAGGGCCTCAGGGCTAGAGCAGTTCTTC
.	.	TRBV14	TRBJ1-3	CASSQDPGSRAGNTIYF	TGTGCCAGCAGCCAAGATCCGGGCAGCCGCGCAGGAAACACCATATATTTT
.	.	TRBV19	TRBJ2-5	CASSIATGQETQYF	TGTGCCAGTAGTATAGCAACAGGCCAAGAGACCCAGTACTTC
.	.	TRBV7-6	TRBJ2-1	CASSPGFGAGNEQFF	TGTGCCAGCAGCCCCGGTTTTGGGGCGGGCAATGAGCAGTTCTTC
.	TRBD1	TRBV4-1	TRBJ1-5	CASSQVPGGDQPQHF	TGCGCCAGCAGCCAGGTTCCAGGGGGCGATCAGCCCCAGCATTTT
.	.	TRBV28	TRBJ1-6	CASTLGPGPLHF	TGTGCCAGCACCTTGGGGCCCGGGCCCCTCCACTTT
.	TRBD2	TRBV5-5	TRBJ2-1	CASSPLAGGQVKNEQFF	TGTGCCAGCAGCCCACTAGCGGGGGGGCAAGTGAAAAATGAGCAGTTCTTC
.	TRBD1	TRBV29-1	TRBJ1-4	CSVGTTGLNEKLFF	TGCAGCGTCGGTACGACAGGGTTAAATGAAAAACTGTTTTTT
.	TRBD2	TRBV19	TRBJ2-1	CASSIGLAGDNEQFF	TGTGCCAGTAGTATTGGGCTAGCGGGAGACAATGAGCAGTTCTTC
.	TRBD1	TRBV5-4	TRBJ1-2	CASSRPGTDYGYTF	TGTGCCAGCAGCCGCCCGGGGACAGACTATGGCTACACCTTC
.	.	TRBV21-1	TRBJ2-7	CASSKVVRGYEQYF	TGTGCCAGCAGCAAAGTCGTCAGGGGGTACGAGCAGTACTTC
.	.	TRBV11-3	TRBJ1-1	CASSSRDTEAFF	TGTGCCAGCAGCTCTAGGGACACTGAAGCTTTCTTT
.	.	TRBV3-1/TRBV3-2	TRBJ2-7	CASSPERSSSYEQYF	TGTGCCAGCAGCCCCGAAAGGTCCAGCTCCTACGAGCAGTACTTC
.	.	TRBV4-2	TRBJ2-7	CASSQVGSGSYEQYF	TGTGCCAGCAGCCAAGTCGGAAGCGGATCCTACGAGCAGTACTTC
.	TRBD2	TRBV7-2	TRBJ2-1	CASSLEASGGPNEQFF	TGTGCCAGCAGCTTAGAAGCTAGCGGGGGCCCCAATGAGCAGTTCTTC
.	.	TRBV5-4	TRBJ2-5	CASSLGQWAETQYF	TGTGCCAGCAGCTTGGGACAGTGGGCGGAGACCCAGTACTTC
.	.	TRBV12-1	TRBJ2-7	CASSFEPGQFYEQYF	TGTGCCAGCAGCTTTGAGCCGGGACAGTTCTACGAGCAGTACTTC
.	.	TRBV19	TRBJ1-3	CASSIWATPGNTIYF	TGTGCCAGTAGTATTTGGGCCACACCGGGAAACACCATATATTTT
.	.	TRBV5-4	TRBJ1-2	CASRPDLRGRSYGYTF	TGTGCCAGCAGGCCCGACCTCAGGGGAAGGTCCTATGGCTACACCTTC
.	.	TRBV5-4	TRBJ2-7	CASSLAGTLSYEQYF	TGTGCCAGCAGCTTGGCGGGGACTCTCTCCTACGAGCAGTACTTC